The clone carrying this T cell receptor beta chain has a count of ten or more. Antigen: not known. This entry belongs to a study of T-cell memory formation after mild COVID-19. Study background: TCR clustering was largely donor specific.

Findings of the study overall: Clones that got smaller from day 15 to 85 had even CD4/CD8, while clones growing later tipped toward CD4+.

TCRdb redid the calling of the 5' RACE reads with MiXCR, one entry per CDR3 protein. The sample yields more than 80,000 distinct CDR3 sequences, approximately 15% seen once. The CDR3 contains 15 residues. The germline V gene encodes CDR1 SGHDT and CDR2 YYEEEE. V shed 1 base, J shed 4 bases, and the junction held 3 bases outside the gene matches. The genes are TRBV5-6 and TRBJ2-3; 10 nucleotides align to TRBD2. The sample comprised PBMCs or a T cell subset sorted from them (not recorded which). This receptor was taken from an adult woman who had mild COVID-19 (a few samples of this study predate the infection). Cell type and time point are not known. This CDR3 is CASSLSGGAPDTQYF. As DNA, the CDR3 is TGTGCCAGCAGCTTGAGCGGGGGGGCCCCAGATACGCAGTATTTT.